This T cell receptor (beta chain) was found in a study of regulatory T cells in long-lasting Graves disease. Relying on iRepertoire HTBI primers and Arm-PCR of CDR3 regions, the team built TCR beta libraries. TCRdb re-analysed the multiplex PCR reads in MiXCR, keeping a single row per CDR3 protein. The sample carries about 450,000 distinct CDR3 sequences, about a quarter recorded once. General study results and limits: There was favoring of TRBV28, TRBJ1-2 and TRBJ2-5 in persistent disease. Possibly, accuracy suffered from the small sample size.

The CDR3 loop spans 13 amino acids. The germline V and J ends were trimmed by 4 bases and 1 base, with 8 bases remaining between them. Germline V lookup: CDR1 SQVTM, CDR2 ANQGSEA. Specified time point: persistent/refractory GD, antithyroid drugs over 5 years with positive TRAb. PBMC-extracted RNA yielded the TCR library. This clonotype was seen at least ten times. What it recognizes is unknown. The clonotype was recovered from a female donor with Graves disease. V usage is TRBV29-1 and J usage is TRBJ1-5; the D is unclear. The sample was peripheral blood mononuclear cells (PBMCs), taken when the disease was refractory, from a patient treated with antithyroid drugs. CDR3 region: CSVVIGSNQPQHF. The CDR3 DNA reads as TGCAGCGTTGTCATCGGGAGCAATCAGCCCCAGCATTTT.